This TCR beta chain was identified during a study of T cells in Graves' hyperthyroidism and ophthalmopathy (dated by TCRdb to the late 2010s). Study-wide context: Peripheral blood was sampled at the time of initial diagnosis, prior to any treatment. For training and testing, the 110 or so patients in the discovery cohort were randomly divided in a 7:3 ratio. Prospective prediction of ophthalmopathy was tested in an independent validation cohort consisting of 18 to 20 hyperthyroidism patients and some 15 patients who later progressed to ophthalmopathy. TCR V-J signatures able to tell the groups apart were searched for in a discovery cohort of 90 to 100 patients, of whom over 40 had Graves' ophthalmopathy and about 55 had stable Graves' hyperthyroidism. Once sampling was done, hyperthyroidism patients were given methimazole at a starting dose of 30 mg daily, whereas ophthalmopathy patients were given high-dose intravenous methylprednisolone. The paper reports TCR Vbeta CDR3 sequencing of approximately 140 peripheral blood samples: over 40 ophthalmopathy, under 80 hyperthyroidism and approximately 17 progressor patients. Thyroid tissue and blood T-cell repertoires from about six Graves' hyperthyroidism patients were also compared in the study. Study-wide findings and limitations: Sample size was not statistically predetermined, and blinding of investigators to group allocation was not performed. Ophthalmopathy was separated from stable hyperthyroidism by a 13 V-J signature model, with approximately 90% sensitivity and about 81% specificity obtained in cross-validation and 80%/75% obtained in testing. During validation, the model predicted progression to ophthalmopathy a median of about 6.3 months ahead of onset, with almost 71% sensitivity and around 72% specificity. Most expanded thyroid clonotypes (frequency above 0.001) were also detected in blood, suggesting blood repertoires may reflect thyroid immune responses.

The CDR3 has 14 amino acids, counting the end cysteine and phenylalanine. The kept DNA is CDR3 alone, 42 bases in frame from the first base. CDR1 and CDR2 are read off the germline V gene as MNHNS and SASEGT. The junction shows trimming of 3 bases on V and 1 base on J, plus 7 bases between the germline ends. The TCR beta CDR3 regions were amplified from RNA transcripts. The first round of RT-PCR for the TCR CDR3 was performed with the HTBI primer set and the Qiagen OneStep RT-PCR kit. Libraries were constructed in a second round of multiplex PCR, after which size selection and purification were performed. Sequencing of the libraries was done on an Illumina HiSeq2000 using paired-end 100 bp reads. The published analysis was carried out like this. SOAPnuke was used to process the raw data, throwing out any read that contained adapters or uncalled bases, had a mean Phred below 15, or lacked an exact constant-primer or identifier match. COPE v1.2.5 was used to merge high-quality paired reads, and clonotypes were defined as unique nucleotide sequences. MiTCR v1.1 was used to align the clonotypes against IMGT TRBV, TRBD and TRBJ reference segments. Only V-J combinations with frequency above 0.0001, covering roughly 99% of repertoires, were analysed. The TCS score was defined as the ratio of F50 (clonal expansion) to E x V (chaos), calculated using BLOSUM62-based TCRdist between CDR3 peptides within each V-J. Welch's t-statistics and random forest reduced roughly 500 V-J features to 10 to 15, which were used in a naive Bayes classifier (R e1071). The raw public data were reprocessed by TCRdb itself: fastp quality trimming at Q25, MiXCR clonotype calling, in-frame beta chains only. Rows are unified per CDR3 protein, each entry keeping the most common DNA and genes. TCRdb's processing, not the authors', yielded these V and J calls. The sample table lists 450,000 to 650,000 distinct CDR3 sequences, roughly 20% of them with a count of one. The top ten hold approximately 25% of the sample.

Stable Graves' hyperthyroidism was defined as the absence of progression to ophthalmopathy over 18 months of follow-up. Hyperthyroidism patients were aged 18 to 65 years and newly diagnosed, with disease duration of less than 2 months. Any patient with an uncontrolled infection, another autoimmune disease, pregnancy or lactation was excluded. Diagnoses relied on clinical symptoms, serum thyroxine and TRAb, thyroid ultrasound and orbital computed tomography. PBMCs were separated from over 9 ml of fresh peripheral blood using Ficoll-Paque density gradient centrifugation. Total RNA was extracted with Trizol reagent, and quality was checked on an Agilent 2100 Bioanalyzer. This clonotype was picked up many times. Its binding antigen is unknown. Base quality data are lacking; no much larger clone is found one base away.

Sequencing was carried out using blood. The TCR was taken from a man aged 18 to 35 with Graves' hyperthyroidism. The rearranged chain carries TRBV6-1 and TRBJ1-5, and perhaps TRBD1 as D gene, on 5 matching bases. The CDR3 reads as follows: CASSEGLSNQPQHF. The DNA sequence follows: TGTGCCAGCAGTGAGGGACTGAGCAATCAGCCCCAGCATTTT.